This entry concerns a single TCR beta chain. The CDR3 has 18 amino acids. V was pared by 5 bases and J by 6 bases, with 13 bases of the junction left unmatched. Germline V CDR1 and CDR2: SNHLY, FYNNEI. These data are taken from a study of OX40 agonist ivuxolimab in advanced cancers. Across the whole study: Hepatocellular carcinoma, melanoma, renal cell or head and neck cancer occurred in dose-escalation patients.

TCRdb keeps only in-frame clones here, not all; method: immunoSEQ multiplex PCR. The data contain about 86,000 clones, roughly 87% of them singletons. This receptor was taken from an adult with an advanced solid tumor such as melanoma, head and neck, liver or kidney cancer. The sequences come from CD4+ or CD8+ T cells sorted from blood, collected in a trial of the OX40 agonist ivuxolimab. V usage is TRBV2 and J usage is TRBJ2-5, with TRBD2 identical over 15 bases. CDR3 in DNA: TGTGCCAGCAGTTCCTCCGGGACTAGCGGGAGGTTAAAGAAGACCCAGTACTTC. Its protein product is CASSSSGTSGRLKKTQYF.